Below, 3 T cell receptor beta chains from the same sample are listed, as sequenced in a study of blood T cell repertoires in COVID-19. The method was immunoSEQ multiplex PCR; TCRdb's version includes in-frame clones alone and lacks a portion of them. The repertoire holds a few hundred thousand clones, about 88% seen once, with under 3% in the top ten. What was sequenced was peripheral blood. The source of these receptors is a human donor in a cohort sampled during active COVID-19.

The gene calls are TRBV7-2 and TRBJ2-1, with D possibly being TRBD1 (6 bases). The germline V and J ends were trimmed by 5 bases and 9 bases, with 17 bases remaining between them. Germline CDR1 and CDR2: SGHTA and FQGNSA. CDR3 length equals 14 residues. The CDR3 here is CASSPTQGEGEQFF. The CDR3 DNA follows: TGTGCCAGCAGCCCAACACAGGGTGAGGGTGAGCAGTTCTTC.

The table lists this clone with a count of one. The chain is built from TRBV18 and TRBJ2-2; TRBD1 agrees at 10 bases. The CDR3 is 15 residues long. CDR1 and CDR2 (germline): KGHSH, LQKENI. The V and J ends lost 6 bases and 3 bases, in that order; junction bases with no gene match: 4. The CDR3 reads CASSPDRGHTGELFF. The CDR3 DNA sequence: TGTGCCAGCTCGCCAGACAGGGGGCACACCGGGGAGCTGTTTTTT.

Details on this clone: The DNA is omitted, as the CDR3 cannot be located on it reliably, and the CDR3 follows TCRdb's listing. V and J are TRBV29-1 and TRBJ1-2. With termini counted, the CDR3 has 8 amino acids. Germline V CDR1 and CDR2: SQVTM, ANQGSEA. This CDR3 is CSVGAGTF.